This TCR beta chain is from a study of T cell repertoires in cytomegalovirus infection. Study context: Both recently identified HLA-C-restricted and well-studied HLA-B-restricted CMV epitopes were used in the study. The public TCR beta signatures pointed to both CMV infection and matching HLA type. Study findings and constraints: CMV-specific TCR beta clonotypes restricted by HLA-C were the ones dominating the ex vivo response. Frequencies of public TCR beta families were cumulated, and this identified carriers of CMV plus the relevant HLA.

This clonotype was counted ten times or more. The antigen remains undetermined. TCRdb re-called the reads through MiXCR, storing one row per CDR3 protein. The data show about 920,000 distinct CDR3 sequences, less than 35% seen once. The CDR3 has 12 amino acids. Per germline, CDR1 SEHNR and CDR2 FQNEAQ (reference sequence). The V segment lost 6 bases and the J segment 2 bases; nucleotides outside the gene matches: 1. The rearrangement links TRBV7-9 to TRBJ2-7; 7 nucleotides align to TRBD1. The sequence was obtained from a human donor in good health (CMV status not recorded). Some clones in this sample may be carry-over from other donors' samples. The sequencing used cultured CD8+ T cells from PBMCs, collected from culture after CMV antigen stimulation. CDR3 bases: TGTGCCAGCAGAACAGGGGCCTACGAGCAGTACTTC. Translated: CASRTGAYEQYF.